This section outlines one TCR beta chain sequence together with its context. The antigen is not known. The entry originates in a study of T cell repertoires in cytomegalovirus infection. TCRdb reprocessed the reads with MiXCR, giving one entry per CDR3 protein. The sample has under 500,000 distinct CDR3 sequences, about 42% seen once. V shed 6 bases and J shed 2 bases, with 12 bases lying between them. The CDR3 is 14 residues long. CDR1 and CDR2 (germline): MNHNY, SVGAGI (reference sequence). Findings and caveats of the study: HLA-C-restricted CMV-specific TCR beta clonotypes prevailed in the ex vivo response.

This TCR was sampled from a human donor in good health (CMV status not recorded). Some clones in this sample may be carry-over from other donors' samples. The V call is TRBV6-6, the J call TRBJ2-3; tentatively, D is TRBD1 (7 bases). The sequenced sample was cultured PBMCs, obtained from culture after CMV antigen stimulation. The CDR3 sequence is CASRRDRYTDTQYF. CDR3 coding DNA: TGTGCCAGCAGGCGGGACAGATACACAGATACGCAGTATTTT.